This TCR beta chain originates from a study of T cells in Graves' hyperthyroidism and ophthalmopathy. Amplified TCR beta CDR3 regions derived from RNA transcripts. With the HTBI primer set, the TCR CDR3 went through a first round of RT-PCR. TCRdb fed the multiplex PCR reads into MiXCR, producing one record per CDR3 protein. The table has more than 500,000 distinct CDR3 sequences, 15% to 20% seen once. Newly diagnosed patients aged 18 to 65 had hyperthyroidism of under 2 months' duration. This clonotype was sampled from a woman in her thirties with Graves' hyperthyroidism. The sample comprised blood.

The CDR3 is CSARSRGEGQPQHF. The CDR3 DNA sequence: TGCAGTGCGCGAAGTAGGGGGGAGGGCCAGCCCCAGCATTTT. The V gene is TRBV20-1, the J gene TRBJ1-5; TRBD1 is a possible D gene (6 bases). Germline values: CDR1 DFQATT, CDR2 SNEGSKA (reference sequence). Deletions cut 6 bases from V and 7 bases from J, with 19 bases between. The CDR3 covers 14 residues.